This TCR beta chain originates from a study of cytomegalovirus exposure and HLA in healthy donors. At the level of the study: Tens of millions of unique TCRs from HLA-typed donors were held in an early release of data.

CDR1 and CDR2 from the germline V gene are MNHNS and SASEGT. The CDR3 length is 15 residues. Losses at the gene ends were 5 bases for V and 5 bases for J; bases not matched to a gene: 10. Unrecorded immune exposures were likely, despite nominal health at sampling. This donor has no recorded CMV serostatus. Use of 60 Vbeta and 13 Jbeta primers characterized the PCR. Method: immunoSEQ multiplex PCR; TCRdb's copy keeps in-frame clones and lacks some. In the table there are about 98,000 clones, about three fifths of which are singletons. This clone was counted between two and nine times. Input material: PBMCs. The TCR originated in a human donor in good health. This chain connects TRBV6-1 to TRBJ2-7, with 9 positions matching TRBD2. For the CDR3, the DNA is TGTGCCAGCAGTCCTATAGTAGCGGGAGTAGACGAGCAGTACTTC. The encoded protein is CASSPIVAGVDEQYF.